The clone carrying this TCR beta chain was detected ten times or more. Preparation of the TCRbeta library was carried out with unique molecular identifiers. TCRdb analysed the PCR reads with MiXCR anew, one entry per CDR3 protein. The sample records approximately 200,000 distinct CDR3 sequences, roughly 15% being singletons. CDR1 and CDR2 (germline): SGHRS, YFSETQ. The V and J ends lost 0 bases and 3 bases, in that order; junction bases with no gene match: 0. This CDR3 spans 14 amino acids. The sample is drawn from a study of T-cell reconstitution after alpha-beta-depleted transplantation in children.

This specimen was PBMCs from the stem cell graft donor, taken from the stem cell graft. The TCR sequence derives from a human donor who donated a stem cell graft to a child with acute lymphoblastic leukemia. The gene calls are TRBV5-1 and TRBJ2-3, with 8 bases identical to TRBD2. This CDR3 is CASSLASGTDTQYF. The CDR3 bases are TGCGCCAGCAGCTTGGCTAGCGGGACAGATACGCAGTATTTT.